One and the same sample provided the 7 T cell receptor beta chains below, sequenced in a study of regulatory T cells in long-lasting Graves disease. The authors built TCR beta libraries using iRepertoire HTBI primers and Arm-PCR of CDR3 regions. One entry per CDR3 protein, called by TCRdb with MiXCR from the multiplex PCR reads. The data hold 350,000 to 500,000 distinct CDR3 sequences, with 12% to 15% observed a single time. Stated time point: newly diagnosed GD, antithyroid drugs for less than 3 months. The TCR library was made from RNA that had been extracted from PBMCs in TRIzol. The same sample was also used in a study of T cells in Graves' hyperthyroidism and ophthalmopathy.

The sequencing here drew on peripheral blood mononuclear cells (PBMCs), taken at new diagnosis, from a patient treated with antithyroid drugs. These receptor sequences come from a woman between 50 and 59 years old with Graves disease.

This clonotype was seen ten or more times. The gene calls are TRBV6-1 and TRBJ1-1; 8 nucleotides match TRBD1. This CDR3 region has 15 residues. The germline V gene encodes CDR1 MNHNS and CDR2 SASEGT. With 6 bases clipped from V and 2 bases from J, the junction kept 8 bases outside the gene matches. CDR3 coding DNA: TGTGCCAGCAGACTGCAGGGGGCGGTTAACACTGAAGCTTTCTTT. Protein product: CASRLQGAVNTEAFF.

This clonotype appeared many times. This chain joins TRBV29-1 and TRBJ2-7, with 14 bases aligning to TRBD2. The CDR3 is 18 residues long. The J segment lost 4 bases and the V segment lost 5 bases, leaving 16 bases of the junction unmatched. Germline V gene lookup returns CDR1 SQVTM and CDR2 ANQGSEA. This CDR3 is CSVTSGLAGAARVYEQYF. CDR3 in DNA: TGCAGCGTTACCTCGGGACTAGCGGGAGCGGCGAGGGTATACGAGCAGTACTTC.

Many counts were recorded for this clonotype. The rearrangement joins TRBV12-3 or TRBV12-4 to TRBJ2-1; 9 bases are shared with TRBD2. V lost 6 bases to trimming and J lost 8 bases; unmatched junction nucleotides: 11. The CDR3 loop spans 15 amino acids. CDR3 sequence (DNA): TGTGCCAGCAGACGATGGGCTAGCGGGAACGATGAGCAGTTCTTC. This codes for CASRRWASGNDEQFF.

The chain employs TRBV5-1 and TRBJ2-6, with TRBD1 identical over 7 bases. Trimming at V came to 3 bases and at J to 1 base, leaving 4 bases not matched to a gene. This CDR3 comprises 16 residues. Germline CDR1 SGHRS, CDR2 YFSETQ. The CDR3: CASSSTGVSGANVLTF. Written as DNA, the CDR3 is TGCGCCAGCAGCTCCACAGGGGTATCTGGGGCCAACGTCCTGACTTTC. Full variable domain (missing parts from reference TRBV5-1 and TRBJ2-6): KAGVTQTPRYLIKTRGQQVTLSCSPISGHRSVSWYQQTPGQGLQFLFEYFSETQRNKGNFPGRFSGRQFSNSRSEMNVSTLELGDSALYLCASSSTGVSGANVLTFGAGSRLTVL.

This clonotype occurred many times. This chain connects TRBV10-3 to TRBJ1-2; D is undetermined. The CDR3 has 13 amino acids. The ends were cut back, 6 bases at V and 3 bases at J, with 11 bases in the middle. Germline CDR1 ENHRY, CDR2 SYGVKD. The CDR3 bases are TGTGCCATCAGGGACCCGAGGGACTATGGCTACACCTTC. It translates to CAIRDPRDYGYTF.

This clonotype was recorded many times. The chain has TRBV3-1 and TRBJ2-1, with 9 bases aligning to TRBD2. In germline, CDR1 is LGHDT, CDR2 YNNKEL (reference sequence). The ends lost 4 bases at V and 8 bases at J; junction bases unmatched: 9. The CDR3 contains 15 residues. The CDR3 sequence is CASSRVVAGVYEQFF. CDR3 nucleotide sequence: TGTGCCAGCAGCCGAGTGGTAGCGGGAGTTTATGAGCAGTTCTTC.

The CDR3 DNA reads as TGCGCCAGCAGCCCCCGAGCGGGAGGTACCTACGAGCAGTACTTC. Its translation is CASSPRAGGTYEQYF. The chain has TRBV4-1 and TRBJ2-7; 9 positions agree with TRBD2. Germline V gene sequence: CDR1 MGHRA, CDR2 YSYEKL. V shed 4 bases, J shed 2 bases, and the junction held 6 bases outside the gene matches. This CDR3 has 15 amino acids.